At least ten counts were recorded for the clone carrying this T cell receptor (beta chain). What it binds is unknown. Preparing the TCRbeta library involved the use of unique molecular identifiers. Each CDR3 protein is one row after TCRdb ran MiXCR on the PCR reads. The table has approximately 190,000 distinct CDR3 sequences, approximately 6.8% seen once; the top ten hold roughly 4.5%. This record belongs to a study of T-cell reconstitution after alpha-beta-depleted transplantation in children. Germline-derived CDR1 and CDR2 are SGHDN and FVKESK. Deletions cut 0 bases from V and 2 bases from J, with 11 bases between. The CDR3 covers 16 residues. The study's findings and limits: In patients about two months after transplant, alpha-beta T cells reportedly arose from several hundred expanded graft clones.

The chain links TRBV14 to TRBJ1-3; D may be TRBD1 (5 bases). This sample comprised PBMCs, obtained before TCRalphabeta/CD19-depleted stem cell transplant. The receptor was isolated from a girl under two years old with combined immunodeficiency, due to receive a stem cell transplant. CDR3 sequence (DNA): TGTGCCAGCAGCCAAGACGCTCAGGGCGCTGGAAACACCATATATTTT. It specifies CASSQDAQGAGNTIYF.